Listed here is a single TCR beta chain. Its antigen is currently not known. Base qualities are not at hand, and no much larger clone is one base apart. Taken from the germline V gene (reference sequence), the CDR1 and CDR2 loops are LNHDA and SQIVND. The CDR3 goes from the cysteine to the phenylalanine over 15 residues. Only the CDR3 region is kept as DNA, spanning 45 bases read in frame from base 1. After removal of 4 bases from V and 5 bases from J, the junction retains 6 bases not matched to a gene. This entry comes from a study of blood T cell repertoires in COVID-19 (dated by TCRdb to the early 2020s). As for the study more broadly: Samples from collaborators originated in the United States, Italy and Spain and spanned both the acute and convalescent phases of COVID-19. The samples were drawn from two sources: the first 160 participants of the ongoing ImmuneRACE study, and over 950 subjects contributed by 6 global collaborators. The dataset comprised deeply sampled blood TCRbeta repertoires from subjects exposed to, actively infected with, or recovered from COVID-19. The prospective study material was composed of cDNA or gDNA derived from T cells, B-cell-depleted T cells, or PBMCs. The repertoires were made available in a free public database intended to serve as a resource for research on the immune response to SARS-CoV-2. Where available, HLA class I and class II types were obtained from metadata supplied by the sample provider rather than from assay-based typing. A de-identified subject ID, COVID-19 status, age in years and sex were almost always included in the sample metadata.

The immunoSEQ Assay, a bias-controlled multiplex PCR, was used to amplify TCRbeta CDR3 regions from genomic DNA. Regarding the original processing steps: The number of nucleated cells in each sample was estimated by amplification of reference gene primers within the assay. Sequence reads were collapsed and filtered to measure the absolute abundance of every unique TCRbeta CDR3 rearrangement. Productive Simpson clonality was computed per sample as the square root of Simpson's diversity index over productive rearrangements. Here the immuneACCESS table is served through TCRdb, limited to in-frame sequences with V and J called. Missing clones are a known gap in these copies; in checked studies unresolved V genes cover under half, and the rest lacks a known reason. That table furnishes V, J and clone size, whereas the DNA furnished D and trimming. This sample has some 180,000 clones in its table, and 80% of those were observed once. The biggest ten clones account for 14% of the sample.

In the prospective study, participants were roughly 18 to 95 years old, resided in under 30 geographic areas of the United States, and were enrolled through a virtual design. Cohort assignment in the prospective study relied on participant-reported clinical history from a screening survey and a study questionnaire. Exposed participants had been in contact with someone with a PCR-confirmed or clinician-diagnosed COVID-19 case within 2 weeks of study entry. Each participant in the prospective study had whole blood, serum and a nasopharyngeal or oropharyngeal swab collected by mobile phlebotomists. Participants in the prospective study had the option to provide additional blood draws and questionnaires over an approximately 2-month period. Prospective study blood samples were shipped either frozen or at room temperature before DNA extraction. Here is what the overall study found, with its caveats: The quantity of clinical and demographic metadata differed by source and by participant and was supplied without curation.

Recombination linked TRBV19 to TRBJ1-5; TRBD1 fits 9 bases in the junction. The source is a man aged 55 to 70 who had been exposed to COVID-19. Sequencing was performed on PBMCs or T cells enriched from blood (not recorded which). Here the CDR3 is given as CASSKTGGLYQPQHF. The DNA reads TGTGCCAGTAGTAAGACAGGGGGACTGTATCAGCCCCAGCATTTT.